This paragraph reports one TCR beta chain. Its antigen target is currently unknown. No base quality information exists; no much larger clone differs at one position. The CDR3 regions of human TCRbeta chains were analyzed by immunosequencing. Per the source publication's procedure: Repertoire TCRs were matched against a reference library of SARS-CoV-2-specific TCRs generated with the MIRA antigen-specificity platform. Breadth was defined as the fraction of unique TCRs that were SARS-CoV-2-associated. Depth was defined as the fraction of total T cells that were SARS-CoV-2-associated. Using the MIRA data, every spike-specific TCR was mapped to the spike region that the TCR reacted to and assigned to either a CD4 or a CD8 class. Log10-transformed breadth and depth values were compared by one-way ANOVA with Sidak's multiple comparisons tests. Imported from immuneACCESS, the table was reduced by TCRdb to in-frame sequences with V and J called. These copies leave out some clones; in studies compared against another copy, an unresolved V gene accounts for under half, and the cause of the remainder is not known. V and J calls and clone size are given by that table; D and trimming were obtained from the DNA. The sample includes 190,000 or so clones, with more than 70% observed a single time. Jointly, the top ten make up about 24% of the sample.

A distance of 12 bases separates the germline ends of V and J, which lose 2 bases and 8 bases respectively. The germline V gene gives CDR1 as MNHEY and CDR2 as SVGAGI. From the cysteine through the phenylalanine, the CDR3 covers 14 amino acids. The entry retains the CDR3 DNA only, 42 bases that are in frame from base 1. This sample was taken from a study of T cell responses to AZD1222 COVID-19 vaccine (dated by TCRdb to the early 2020s). With respect to the entire study: A total of 240 or so trial participants underwent TCR sequencing, of whom about 210 had received two doses of AZD1222 and about 25 had received two doses of the MenACWY control vaccine. Enrollment into the trials was organized by age into subgroups of 18-55, 56-69 and 70-plus years, and those subgroups contained approximately 150, 30 and 60 TCR-sequenced participants, respectively. The paper's findings and limits, for the study overall: Epitopes outside the regions mutated in the B.1.351 and B.1.1.7 variants were reportedly recognized by nearly half of the unique spike-specific TCRs. Conclusions about previously exposed vaccinees are limited because only five to seven AZD1222 recipients were SARS-CoV-2 seropositive at baseline. The whole spike protein was spanned by vaccine-associated CD4 TCRs, and dominant responses were seen in regions 160-218 and 743-854. Most participants were white British and females outnumbered males, and the authors suggested that clonal diversity may have been underestimated. In the small 56-69-year group, the increase in depth fell short of significance, most likely because of low power. A significant rise in spike-specific TCR breadth and depth was observed after two AZD1222 doses relative to day 0 and relative to MenACWY recipients. Because no day 14 peak-response samples were available, repertoires were characterized only after the peak T cell response.

The time point label, as the study defines it: about 28 days (+/-7) after the second vaccine dose. AZD1222 recipients with second doses at about 4 weeks or about 12 weeks were pooled, because spike-specific TCR depth and breadth did not differ between schedules. Vaccinee samples came from UK trials COV001 and COV002, including a single-blind randomized controlled phase 2/3 trial of AZD1222 (ChAdOx1 nCoV-19) in healthy adults. For TCRbeta chain sequencing, PBMC samples from trial participants were taken at day 0 and at day 28 after the second dose. The specimen was peripheral blood, collected 28 days after the second AZD1222 dose. The sequence is built from TRBV6-5 and TRBJ1-4, with a weak D call of TRBD1 (5 bases match). This clonotype was obtained from an adult who received the AZD1222 COVID-19 vaccine. The nucleotides are TGTGCCAGCAGTTACGGAGGACACGACGAAAAACTGTTTTTT. This translates into CASSYGGHDEKLFF.